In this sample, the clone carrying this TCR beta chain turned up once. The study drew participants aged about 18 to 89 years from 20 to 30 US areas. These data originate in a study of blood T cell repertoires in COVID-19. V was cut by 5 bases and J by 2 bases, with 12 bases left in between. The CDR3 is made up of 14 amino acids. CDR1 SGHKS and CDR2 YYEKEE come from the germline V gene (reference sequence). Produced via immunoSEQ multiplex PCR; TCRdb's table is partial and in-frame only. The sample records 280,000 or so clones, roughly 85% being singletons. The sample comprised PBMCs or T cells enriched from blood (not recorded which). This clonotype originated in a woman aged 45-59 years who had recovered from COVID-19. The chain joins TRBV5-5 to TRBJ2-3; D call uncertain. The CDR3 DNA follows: TGTGCCAGCAGACCTTTGCAGGCCACAGATACGCAGTATTTT. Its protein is CASRPLQATDTQYF.